A selection of T cell receptor beta chains follows, all from one sample in a study of blood T cell repertoires in COVID-19. Sequencing was performed with immunoSEQ multiplex PCR; in TCRdb, only in-frame clones are kept and a portion is missing. The profile shows around 100,000 clones, less than 90% of them singletons. Sample: peripheral blood. The receptors were gathered from a man aged 30 to 45 in a cohort sampled during active COVID-19. CDR3s include the opening cysteine and the closing phenylalanine or tryptophan. D genes are given only for firm matches. The size field is filled for only some rows; it gives once, few, many or a size class.

clone_size: NA; j_call: TRBJ2-2; d_call: TRBD1; v_call: TRBV5-1; cdr3_aa: CASSFTPDRGLPGELFF; cdr3_nt: TGCGCCAGCAGCTTTACCCCGGACAGGGGGCTACCCGGGGAGCTGTTTTTT
clone_size: NA; j_call: TRBJ2-1; d_call: TRBD1; v_call: TRBV19; cdr3_aa: CASSTRQGRVNNEQFF; cdr3_nt: TGTGCCAGTAGTACCCGACAGGGTAGGGTCAACAATGAGCAGTTCTTC
clone_size: NA; j_call: TRBJ2-1; d_call: TRBD1; v_call: TRBV18; cdr3_aa: CASSPPGQQFSNEQFF; cdr3_nt: TGTGCCAGCTCACCACCGGGACAGCAATTTAGCAATGAGCAGTTCTTC
clone_size: NA; j_call: TRBJ1-3; d_call: NA; v_call: TRBV27; cdr3_aa: CASSLRGSGNTIYF; cdr3_nt: TGTGCCAGCAGTTTGCGGGGGTCTGGAAACACCATATATTTT
clone_size: NA; j_call: TRBJ1-4; d_call: NA; v_call: TRBV7-8; cdr3_aa: CASSPPIQGSNEKLFF; cdr3_nt: TGTGCCAGCAGCCCCCCGATCCAGGGTAGTAATGAAAAACTGTTTTTT
clone_size: NA; j_call: TRBJ2-7; d_call: TRBD1; v_call: TRBV5-4; cdr3_aa: CASSLRTGGSYEQYF; cdr3_nt: TGTGCCAGCAGCTTGCGGACAGGGGGCTCCTACGAGCAGTACTTC
clone_size: NA; j_call: TRBJ2-1; d_call: TRBD2; v_call: TRBV10-1; cdr3_aa: CASSPSGGLGVEQFF; cdr3_nt: TGCGCCAGCAGCCCTAGCGGGGGCCTCGGGGTTGAGCAGTTCTTC
clone_size: once; j_call: TRBJ1-1; d_call: TRBD1; v_call: TRBV10-3; cdr3_aa: CATQGQADTEAFF; cdr3_nt: TGTGCCACACAGGGGCAGGCGGACACTGAAGCTTTCTTT
clone_size: NA; j_call: TRBJ1-3; d_call: TRBD1; v_call: TRBV5-1; cdr3_aa: CASSYGQGGNTIYF; cdr3_nt: TGCGCCAGCAGCTACGGACAGGGTGGAAACACCATATATTTT
clone_size: NA; j_call: TRBJ1-4; d_call: NA; v_call: TRBV30; cdr3_aa: CAWTTGWNEKLFF; cdr3_nt: TGTGCCTGGACGACAGGTTGGAATGAAAAACTGTTTTTT
clone_size: few; j_call: TRBJ1-5; d_call: NA; v_call: TRBV2; cdr3_aa: CASSEEQPVRPQHF; cdr3_nt: TGTGCCAGCAGTGAAGAACAGCCCGTTCGGCCCCAGCATTTT
clone_size: NA; j_call: TRBJ2-1; d_call: NA; v_call: TRBV5-1; cdr3_aa: CASSLRGGLYNEQFF; cdr3_nt: TGCGCCAGCAGCTTGAGGGGGGGCCTTTACAATGAGCAGTTCTTC
clone_size: NA; j_call: TRBJ2-3; d_call: TRBD2; v_call: TRBV7-9; cdr3_aa: CASSPGGRTDTQYF; cdr3_nt: TGTGCCAGCAGCCCGGGGGGGCGCACAGATACGCAGTATTTT
clone_size: NA; j_call: TRBJ2-5; d_call: NA; v_call: TRBV30; cdr3_aa: CAWSPYQETQYF; cdr3_nt: TGTGCCTGGAGTCCGTACCAAGAGACCCAGTACTTC
clone_size: NA; j_call: TRBJ1-6; d_call: NA; v_call: TRBV5-4; cdr3_aa: CASSPLTGSPLHF; cdr3_nt: TGTGCCAGCAGCCCACTAACAGGGTCACCCCTCCACTTT
clone_size: NA; j_call: TRBJ2-7; d_call: TRBD1; v_call: TRBV9; cdr3_aa: CASSVNLGGQGTYEQYF; cdr3_nt: TGTGCCAGCAGCGTAAATTTAGGTGGACAGGGAACTTACGAGCAGTACTTC
clone_size: NA; j_call: TRBJ1-2; d_call: NA; v_call: TRBV7-9; cdr3_aa: CASSLWSGWVDGYTF; cdr3_nt: TGTGCCAGCAGCTTATGGTCAGGGTGGGTTGATGGCTACACCTTC
clone_size: NA; j_call: TRBJ2-7; d_call: TRBD1; v_call: TRBV5-5; cdr3_aa: CASSLGYVVDRGYEQYF; cdr3_nt: TGTGCCAGCAGCTTGGGCTACGTTGTCGACAGGGGCTACGAGCAGTACTTC
clone_size: once; j_call: TRBJ2-7; d_call: NA; v_call: TRBV24-1; cdr3_aa: CATSDLDRNYEQYF; cdr3_nt: TGTGCCACCAGTGATCTTGACAGAAACTACGAGCAGTACTTC
clone_size: NA; j_call: TRBJ1-1; d_call: NA; v_call: TRBV5-1; cdr3_aa: CASSLFSTSGNTEAFF; cdr3_nt: TGCGCCAGCAGCTTGTTCTCGACTTCGGGGAACACTGAAGCTTTCTTT
clone_size: NA; j_call: TRBJ1-1; d_call: TRBD1; v_call: TRBV5-4; cdr3_aa: CASSLAQGAGTEAFF; cdr3_nt: TGTGCCAGCAGCTTGGCACAGGGGGCGGGCACTGAAGCTTTCTTT
clone_size: NA; j_call: TRBJ1-2; d_call: NA; v_call: TRBV4-3; cdr3_aa: CASSFRGSNYGYTF; cdr3_nt: TGCGCCAGCAGCTTTCGGGGGAGTAACTATGGCTACACCTTC
clone_size: few; j_call: TRBJ2-7; d_call: TRBD1; v_call: TRBV2; cdr3_aa: CASSATGGEQYF; cdr3_nt: TGTGCCAGCAGCGCCACAGGGGGCGAGCAGTACTTC
clone_size: few; j_call: TRBJ2-7; d_call: TRBD1; v_call: TRBV27; cdr3_aa: CASSLSGTGAYEQYF; cdr3_nt: TGTGCCAGCAGTTTATCGGGGACAGGGGCCTACGAGCAGTACTTC
clone_size: NA; j_call: TRBJ1-4; d_call: NA; v_call: TRBV7-9; cdr3_aa: CASSPALATNEKLFF; cdr3_nt: TGTGCCAGCAGCCCCGCGCTTGCAACTAATGAAAAACTGTTTTTT
clone_size: NA; j_call: TRBJ2-2; d_call: NA; v_call: TRBV7-9; cdr3_aa: CASSLLRDFTGELFF; cdr3_nt: TGTGCCAGCAGCTTACTCCGGGACTTCACCGGGGAGCTGTTTTTT
clone_size: NA; j_call: TRBJ2-3; d_call: TRBD1; v_call: TRBV3-1/TRBV3-2; cdr3_aa: CASSPRDSRRFGQYF; cdr3_nt: TGTGCCAGCAGCCCCCGGGACAGTCGTCGTTTCGGTCAGTATTTT
clone_size: NA; j_call: TRBJ2-7; d_call: TRBD2; v_call: TRBV7-2; cdr3_aa: CASSYSGGAREQYF; cdr3_nt: TGTGCCAGCAGTTATAGCGGGGGGGCGAGGGAGCAGTACTTC
clone_size: NA; j_call: TRBJ1-5; d_call: TRBD1; v_call: TRBV5-4; cdr3_aa: CASSSGPGQGGDQPQHF; cdr3_nt: TGTGCCAGCAGCTCGGGACCGGGACAGGGAGGTGATCAGCCCCAGCATTTT
clone_size: NA; j_call: TRBJ2-3; d_call: TRBD2; v_call: TRBV3-1/TRBV3-2; cdr3_aa: CASSQPPSVLAGVADTQYF; cdr3_nt: TGTGCCAGCAGCCAACCTCCAAGCGTTCTAGCGGGGGTCGCAGATACGCAGTATTTT
clone_size: NA; j_call: TRBJ2-2; d_call: NA; v_call: TRBV6-5; cdr3_aa: CASSYWQGTGELFF; cdr3_nt: TGTGCCAGCAGTTATTGGCAGGGGACCGGGGAGCTGTTTTTT
clone_size: NA; j_call: TRBJ1-2; d_call: TRBD1; v_call: TRBV5-6; cdr3_aa: CASSRDRGRAYGYTF; cdr3_nt: TGTGCCAGCAGCCGGGACAGGGGGCGCGCCTATGGCTACACCTTC